One and the same sample provided the 8 T cell receptor beta chains below, sequenced in a study of blood T cell repertoires in COVID-19. Assay: immunoSEQ multiplex PCR; the TCRdb copy retains only in-frame clones and omits some. The sample contains 250,000 to 300,000 clones, around 90% of which appear only once. The source material was peripheral blood. Receptors originate from a woman in her thirties with acute or convalescent COVID-19.

V is TRBV5-4 and J is TRBJ2-7; 9 bases line up with TRBD1. From germline, CDR1 is SGHNT and CDR2 YYREEE (reference sequence). V shed 1 base, J shed 6 bases, and the junction held 8 bases outside the gene matches. The CDR3 has 15 amino acids. This chain's CDR3 is CASSLYRDRVREQYF. The CDR3 DNA reads as TGTGCCAGCAGCTTGTACCGGGACAGGGTTCGCGAGCAGTACTTC.

The rearrangement joins TRBV10-1 to TRBJ2-1; D call uncertain. There are 12 residues in the CDR3. CDR1 is WNHNN, CDR2 SYGVQD, per germline (reference sequence). V lost 4 bases and J 6 bases, leaving 7 bases between the germline ends. The CDR3, as DNA: TGCGCCAGCAGTGTCCACTTCAATGAGCAGTTCTTC. It encodes CASSVHFNEQFF.

This chain links TRBV5-3 with TRBJ2-3, with 8 bases aligning to TRBD1. TRBV5-3 is an ORF, and what it does is uncertain. CDR3 length: 17 amino acids. Germline trimming cut 2 bases from V and 5 bases from J; bases unmatched to any gene: 13. CDR3 in DNA: TGTGCCAGAAGCTTTCTCAGGAAGGACAGGGTGGGAGATACGCAGTATTTT. As protein: CARSFLRKDRVGDTQYF.

J is TRBJ2-1 and V is TRBV12-5, with 8 bases that match TRBD1. This CDR3 contains 16 residues. V dropped 0 bases and J dropped 4; count of bases not matched to a gene: 5. CDR1 LGHNT and CDR2 FRNRAP come from the germline V gene. This chain's CDR3 is CASGLVPQGAYNEQFF. The CDR3 coding sequence is TGTGCTAGTGGTTTGGTACCTCAGGGGGCGTACAATGAGCAGTTCTTC.

The rearrangement links TRBV11-2 to TRBJ1-2; 8 positions agree with TRBD1. This CDR3 spans 16 amino acids. The germline V gene encodes CDR1 SGHAT and CDR2 FQNNGV. V was clipped by 6 bases and J by 5 bases; unmatched bases: 14. The CDR3 is CASRPVRGRDNYGYTF. Here the CDR3 DNA reads TGTGCCAGCAGACCTGTCAGGGGGCGAGATAATTATGGCTACACCTTC.

This rearrangement joins TRBV11-2 to TRBJ2-5, with D unclear. This CDR3 has 13 amino acids. V lost 7 bases, J lost 7 bases, and 16 bases lay in between. Germline values: CDR1 SGHAT, CDR2 FQNNGV. CDR3 in amino acids: CASTPMGAGTQYF. The DNA of the CDR3 is TGTGCCAGCACCCCTATGGGCGCTGGGACCCAGTACTTC.

V usage is TRBV4-3 and J usage is TRBJ2-2; D possibly corresponds to TRBD1 (5 bases). V gave up 0 bases and J gave up 5 bases, with 13 bases separating them. Per germline, CDR1 LGHNA and CDR2 YSLEER. This CDR3 is 16 amino acids long. CDR3 residues: CASSQDGHLLTGELFF. CDR3 DNA sequence: TGCGCCAGCAGCCAAGACGGACATCTGCTGACCGGGGAGCTGTTTTTT.

J is TRBJ1-3 and V is TRBV27; D might be TRBD1 (6 bases). This CDR3 region has 14 residues. Trimming removed 6 bases at V and 2 bases at J, with 11 bases between. Germline values: CDR1 MNHEY, CDR2 SMNVEV (reference sequence). The CDR3 loop reads CASRDRLAGNTIYF. CDR3 nucleotide sequence: TGTGCCAGCAGAGACAGGTTGGCTGGAAACACCATATATTTT.